A single sample gave rise to the 3 T cell receptor beta chains below, sequenced in a study of blood T cell repertoires in COVID-19. Sequenced by immunoSEQ multiplex PCR; TCRdb stores in-frame clones only, minus some. The sample has about 530,000 clones, 85% to 90% seen once. Input material: peripheral blood. Every receptor here comes from a woman in her 50s with COVID-19, enrolled during active disease.

This chain connects TRBV6-5 to TRBJ2-7, with 7 positions matching TRBD2. CDR1 is MNHEY, CDR2 SVGAGI, per germline. The V gene end was trimmed by 9 bases and the J gene end by 0 bases; junction bases not matched to a gene: 5. This CDR3 has 13 residues. CDR3 sequence reads: CASGRGPSYEQYF. CDR3 in DNA: TGTGCCAGTGGGAGGGGCCCCTCCTACGAGCAGTACTTC.

There are a few counts of this clone. The V and J genes are TRBV3-1 (or the pseudogene TRBV3-2) and TRBJ1-1; D not resolved. Germline assignment: CDR1 LGHDT and CDR2 YNNKEL (reference sequence). This CDR3 is built from 12 residues. Trimming left V 5 bases short and J 10 bases short, with 14 bases between. CDR3 nucleotide sequence: TGTGCCAGCAGCGAACTACGCGGGCGAGCTTTCTTT. As protein: CASSELRGRAFF.

The chain couples TRBV19 to TRBJ1-1; 7 nucleotides align to TRBD1. V dropped 7 bases and J dropped 1; count of bases not matched to a gene: 3. Germline V gene sequence: CDR1 LNHDA, CDR2 SQIVND (reference sequence). The CDR3 consists of 13 residues. The DNA for the CDR3 is TGTGCCAGTACCAAGGGGGCGAACACTGAAGCTTTCTTT. Its translation is CASTKGANTEAFF. Combining the CDR3 with reference TRBV19 and TRBJ1-1 gives the whole variable domain DGGITQSPKYLFRKEGQNVTLSCEQNLNHDAMYWYRQDPGQGLRLIYYSQIVNDFQKGDIAEGYSVSREKKESFPLTVTSAQKNPTAFYLCASTKGANTEAFFGQGTRLTVV.